These T cell receptor beta chains were read from a single sample in a study of early T cells in non-severe SARS-CoV-2 infection. TCRdb analysed the 5' RACE reads with MiXCR anew, one entry per CDR3 protein. The data show about 25,000 distinct CDR3 sequences, about 4% seen once. Sample: whole blood. These receptors were obtained from an adult who was a healthcare worker with PCR-confirmed SARS-CoV-2 infection or an uninfected control (not recorded which). The CDR3 runs from the conserved cysteine through the conserved F or W. The order of the fields is J gene, V gene, D gene, clone size, CDR3 DNA, CDR3 protein. The D gene is left open where the match is weak. Size tells how often a clone was seen (once, few, many) or the class of an expanded clone, and some rows leave it out.

TRBJ2-5	TRBV12-3/TRBV12-4	.	many	TGTGCCAGCAGCCGATCTACAGGGCAGGGAGAGACCCAGTACTTC	CASSRSTGQGETQYF
TRBJ2-3	TRBV4-3	.	large	TGCGCCAGCAGCCAAGAACGCGGCACAGATACGCAGTATTTT	CASSQERGTDTQYF
TRBJ2-4	TRBV21-1	.	many	TGTGCCAGCAGCAAAGTTAGGGCAGGAGAAAACATTCAGTACTTC	CASSKVRAGENIQYF
TRBJ2-2	TRBV11-2	TRBD2	.	TGTGCCAGCAGTCAAAGCATAGCGGGAGGCCGCTCTTACACCGGGGAGCTGTTTTTT	CASSQSIAGGRSYTGELFF
TRBJ1-6	TRBV10-2	.	many	TGCGCCAGCACCAGGGACGGAAATTCACCCCTCCACTTT	CASTRDGNSPLHF
TRBJ2-5	TRBV29-1	.	many	TGCAGCGTTGATCCCACAGGACGTGGCGAGACCCAGTACTTC	CSVDPTGRGETQYF
TRBJ1-4	TRBV5-1	.	many	TGCGCCAGCAGCTTGGCTTCAACTAATGAAAAACTGTTTTTT	CASSLASTNEKLFF
TRBJ2-2	TRBV6-4	.	many	TGTGCCAGCAGTGAGGGGTCCGCCGGGGAGCTGTTTTTT	CASSEGSAGELFF
TRBJ2-7	TRBV4-2	.	once	TGTGCCAGCAGCCACCCCGACAGCTACGAGCAGTACTTC	CASSHPDSYEQYF
TRBJ2-1	TRBV7-3	.	many	TGTGCCAGCAGCTTAACGTTCGCAGTTTACAATGAGCAGTTCTTC	CASSLTFAVYNEQFF
TRBJ2-7	TRBV2	.	few	TGTGCCAGCAGTGAACGGGTCGAGCAGTACTTC	CASSERVEQYF
TRBJ2-7	TRBV5-1	TRBD1	many	TGCGCCAGCAGCTTGAACAGGGGTCCCTACGAGCAGTACTTC	CASSLNRGPYEQYF
TRBJ2-7	TRBV7-8	.	many	TGTGCCACCAGCTCATCACGGTCAGAGCAGTACTTC	CATSSSRSEQYF
TRBJ2-2	TRBV20-1	.	many	TGCAGTGCTAGACCCCCCAGGGCCAGCACAGTCACCGGGGAGCTGTTTTTT	CSARPPRASTVTGELFF
TRBJ2-5	TRBV7-3	TRBD1	.	TGTGCCAGCAGTCCACAGGGGGGACAAGAGACCCAGTACTTC	CASSPQGGQETQYF
TRBJ2-2	TRBV6-1	.	medium-sized	TGTGCCAGCAGGCCTAGGACTGTACAGCGGCGGGACACCGGGGAGCTGTTTTTT	CASRPRTVQRRDTGELFF
TRBJ2-7	TRBV5-1	.	many	TGCGCCAGCAGCCCAGGGACCTCCGGGGACGAGCAGTACTTC	CASSPGTSGDEQYF
TRBJ2-3	TRBV3-1	TRBD2	many	TGTGCCAGCTCGGGACTAGCTTCAGATACGCAGTATTTT	CASSGLASDTQYF
TRBJ2-3	TRBV5-1	TRBD2	many	TGCGCCAGCAGCCAAGAGCCGGGACTAGCGGGAAATACGCAGTATTTT	CASSQEPGLAGNTQYF
TRBJ1-2	TRBV18	.	many	TGTGCCAGCCTCCTATACGCTAACTATGGCTACACCTTC	CASLLYANYGYTF
TRBJ2-7	TRBV29-1	TRBD1	many	TGCAGCGTTGAAGGACAGGGGGCCTACGAGCAGTACTTC	CSVEGQGAYEQYF
TRBJ2-2	TRBV28	.	.	TGTGCCAGCAGTCAAGCGGGCAGGAACACCGGGGAGCTGTTTTTT	CASSQAGRNTGELFF
TRBJ1-1	TRBV7-9	TRBD1	many	TGTGCCAGCAGCGTTACAGGGGGAACTGAAGCTTTCTTT	CASSVTGGTEAFF
TRBJ2-7	TRBV11-2	.	few	TGTGCCAGCAGCTTAGGGCCACATACCTACGAGCAGTACTTC	CASSLGPHTYEQYF